A selection of T cell receptor beta chains follows, all from one sample in a study of blood T cell repertoires in COVID-19. Profiling relied on immunoSEQ multiplex PCR, and the TCRdb table lists in-frame clones only, not all of them. The profile covers about 140,000 clones, with about 87% appearing a single time and 2.5% to 3% taken by the ten largest. Input material: peripheral blood. These receptors came from a human donor with COVID-19, enrolled during active disease. The donor label of this sample is uncertain. CDR3s include the opening cysteine and the closing phenylalanine or tryptophan. For some rows the clone size is stated as once, few or many, or as a class when expanded; others skip it.

v_call,clone_size,cdr3_aa
TRBV4-1,.,CASSQGASQSWPQHF
TRBV24-1,.,CATSDSRLAGVNEQFF
TRBV2,few,CASSVFVGAAEAFF
TRBV2,.,CASSPPRDQPQHF
TRBV4-2,.,CASSQDSQGDGSYEQYF
TRBV5-1,.,CASSSGQRSEAFF
TRBV19,few,CASSIQMNTEAFF
TRBV28,.,CASSLRQGAGDEQFF
TRBV4-2,.,CASSQGSTGGFGNQPQHF
TRBV14,once,CASREKAQGVPNTGELFF
TRBV28,.,CASLQGGTGHEQYF
TRBV3-1/TRBV3-2,.,CASSHNALTGTPGEAFF
TRBV14,.,CASSEWRSSYEQYF
TRBV29-1,.,CSVPGGGVTDTQYF
TRBV13,few,CASSRDSISYGYTF
TRBV6-5,.,CASSYSRGGQNTEAFF
TRBV5-1,few,CASSPRGGSYMNTEAFF
TRBV18,few,CASSPGAETFYGYTF
TRBV28,.,CASSSGQEYEQYF
TRBV5-1,.,CASSPGTGANVLTF
TRBV6-6,.,CATTLQGIGQPQHF
TRBV10-2,.,CASRKQGIYNEQFF
TRBV27,.,CASSPGWVHGYTF
TRBV7-3,.,CASSLEAGEADTQYF
TRBV15,.,CATSRDVGGINEKLFF
TRBV9,once,CASSPLGSGSFGEQFF
TRBV7-2,.,CASSPGQGVYEQYF
TRBV5-4,.,CASSLGLQGDYEQYF
TRBV7-2,.,CASSPTGGYEQFF
TRBV7-6,once,CASSLTSGGSYGAKNIQYF
TRBV5-4,.,CASSGGGRESTEAFF
TRBV2,.,CASSVNRQGLHGELFF
TRBV18,.,CASSPGSSYEQYF
TRBV11-2,.,CASSFLAAGGGYEQYF
TRBV5-1,.,CASRGGQVNPDGYTF
TRBV19,.,CASRPWGRRGGELFF
TRBV5-5,.,CASSLIGSGQPQHF
TRBV15,.,CATAFQREGPYEQYF
TRBV7-2,.,CASSSRTGLYEQYF
TRBV5-1,.,CASSHQTGSMNTEAFF
TRBV7-9,few,CASSGAEAFF
TRBV30,.,CAWSAAADTQYF
TRBV13,.,CASSSRGTFYEQYF
TRBV6-5,.,CASSYGATGNTIYF
TRBV4-1,.,CASSQAPLSDRGAFF
TRBV29-1,.,CSVGQGAGQPQHF
TRBV6-5,.,CASTGQGEKLFF
TRBV6-5,.,CASRLTTRSPLHF
TRBV19,.,CATKSSGLRYGYTF